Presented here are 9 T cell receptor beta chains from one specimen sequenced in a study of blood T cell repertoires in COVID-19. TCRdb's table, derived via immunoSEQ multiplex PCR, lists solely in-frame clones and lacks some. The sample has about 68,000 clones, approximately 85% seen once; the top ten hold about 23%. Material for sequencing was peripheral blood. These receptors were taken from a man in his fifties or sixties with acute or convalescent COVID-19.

This CDR3 is CASSLRSGQGADSDTQYF. As DNA, the CDR3 is TGTGCCAGTAGTTTGCGAAGCGGACAGGGGGCAGATTCAGATACGCAGTATTTT. The chain recombines TRBV19 with TRBJ2-3; 11 bases agree with TRBD1. The CDR3 is 18 residues long. Germline-derived CDR1 and CDR2 are LNHDA and SQIVND (reference sequence). The V gene end was trimmed by 5 bases and the J gene end by 4 bases; junction bases not matched to a gene: 14.

The CDR3 protein is CASSHKADRDHTGELFF. CDR3 coding DNA: TGTGCCAGCAGCCATAAGGCGGACAGGGATCACACCGGGGAGCTGTTTTTT. The chain is built from TRBV4-2 and TRBJ2-2; 8 nucleotides agree with TRBD1. The germline CDR1 and CDR2 sequences are LGHNA and YNFKEQ. The junction had 9 bases not matched to a gene; V was cut back by 3 bases and J by 3 bases. The CDR3 runs to 17 residues.

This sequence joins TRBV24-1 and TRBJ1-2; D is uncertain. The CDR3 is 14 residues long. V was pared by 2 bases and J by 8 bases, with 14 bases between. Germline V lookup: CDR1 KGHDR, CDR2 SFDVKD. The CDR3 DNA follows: TGTGCCACCAGTGATTCAGGTTCACGAACGGGCTACACCTTC. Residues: CATSDSGSRTGYTF.

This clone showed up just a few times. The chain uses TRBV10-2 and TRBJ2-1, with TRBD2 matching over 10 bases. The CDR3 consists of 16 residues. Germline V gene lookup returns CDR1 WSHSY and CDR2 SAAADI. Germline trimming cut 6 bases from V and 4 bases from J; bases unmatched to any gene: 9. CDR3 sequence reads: CASRKRAGGRYNEQFF. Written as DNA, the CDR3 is TGCGCCAGCAGGAAAAGAGCGGGGGGGCGGTACAATGAGCAGTTCTTC.

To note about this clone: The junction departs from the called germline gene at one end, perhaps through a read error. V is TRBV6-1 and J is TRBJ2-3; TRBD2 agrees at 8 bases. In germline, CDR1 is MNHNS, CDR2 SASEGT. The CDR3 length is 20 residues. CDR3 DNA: TGTGCCCGCAGTGGGCTCCCGGGACTAGGGGGGGGGCGGGGCACAGATACGCAGTATTTT. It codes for CARSGLPGLGGGRGTDTQYF.

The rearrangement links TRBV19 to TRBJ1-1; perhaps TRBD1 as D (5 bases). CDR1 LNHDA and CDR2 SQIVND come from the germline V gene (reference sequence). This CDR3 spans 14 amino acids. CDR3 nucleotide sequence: TGTGCGGGCAGGAGGGGCAAATGGGACACTGAAGCTTTCTTT. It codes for CAGRRGKWDTEAFF.

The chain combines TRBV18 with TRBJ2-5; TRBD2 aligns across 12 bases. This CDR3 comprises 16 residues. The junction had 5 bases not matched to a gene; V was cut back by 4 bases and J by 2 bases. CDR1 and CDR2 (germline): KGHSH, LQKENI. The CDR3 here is CASSRLAGDNQETQYF. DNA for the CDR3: TGTGCCAGCTCACGACTAGCGGGGGATAATCAAGAGACCCAGTACTTC.

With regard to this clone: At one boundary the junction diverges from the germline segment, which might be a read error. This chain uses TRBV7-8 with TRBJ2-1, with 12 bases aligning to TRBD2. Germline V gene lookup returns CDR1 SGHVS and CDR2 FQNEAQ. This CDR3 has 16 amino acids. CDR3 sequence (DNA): TGTGCCAGCAGCTCCCTGACTAGCGGGGGACCAAATGGGCAGTTCTTC. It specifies CASSSLTSGGPNGQFF.

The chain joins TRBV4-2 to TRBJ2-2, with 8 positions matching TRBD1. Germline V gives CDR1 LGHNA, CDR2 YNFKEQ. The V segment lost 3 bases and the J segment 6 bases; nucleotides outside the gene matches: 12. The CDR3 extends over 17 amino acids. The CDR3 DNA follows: TGTGCCAGCAGCCATGGTTGGCAGGGGGCTGCGGCCGGGGAGCTGTTTTTT. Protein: CASSHGWQGAAAGELFF.